This T cell receptor (beta chain) is drawn from a study of blood T cell repertoires in COVID-19. Background on the study: Donors in the United States, Italy and Spain gave samples during acute or convalescent COVID-19. In each case, the material was cDNA or gDNA derived from T cells, B-cell-depleted T cells, or PBMCs.

Looked up from germline, CDR1 is LNHNV and CDR2 is YYDKDF (reference sequence). Between the trimmed V and J ends, which lost 8 bases and 2 bases, there was a span of 16 bases. CDR3 length: 15 amino acids. Authors' data handling: Reference gene primer amplification gave nucleated cell count estimates. The protocol was immunoSEQ multiplex PCR, while the TCRdb copy is restricted to in-frame clones and leaves out a portion. The D gene and trimming were derived from the DNA, and the V and J assignments and clone size from that table. The sample yields about 230,000 clones, roughly 84% seen once. The TCR comes from a middle-aged man with acute or convalescent COVID-19. The sequencing sample was made of peripheral blood. The V call is TRBV15, the J call TRBJ2-1; D unresolved. CDR3 coding DNA: TGTGCCACCCGTCCATCAGGTTTCCCCTACAATGAGCAGTTCTTC. Translation gives CATRPSGFPYNEQFF.